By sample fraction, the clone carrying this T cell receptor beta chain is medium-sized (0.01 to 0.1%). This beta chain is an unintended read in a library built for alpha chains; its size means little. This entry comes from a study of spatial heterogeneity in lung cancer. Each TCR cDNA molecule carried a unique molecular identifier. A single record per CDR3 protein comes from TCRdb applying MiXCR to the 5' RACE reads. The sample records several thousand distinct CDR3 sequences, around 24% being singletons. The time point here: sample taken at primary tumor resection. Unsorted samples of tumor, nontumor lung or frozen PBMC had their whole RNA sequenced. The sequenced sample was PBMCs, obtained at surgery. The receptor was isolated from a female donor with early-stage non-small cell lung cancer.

CDR3 sequence: CSAKIAEETQYF. The DNA of the CDR3 is TGCAGTGCAAAAATAGCGGAAGAGACCCAGTACTTC. V and J are TRBV20-1 and TRBJ2-5; a weak D match, TRBD2 (6 bases). V was pared by 6 bases and J by 3 bases, with 11 bases between. The CDR3 is made up of 12 amino acids. Per the germline V gene, CDR1 is DFQATT and CDR2 is SNEGSKA (reference sequence).